These T cell receptor beta chains were read from a single sample in a study of T-cell memory formation after mild COVID-19. TCRdb re-called the 5' RACE reads with MiXCR, one entry per CDR3 protein. The sample records some 210,000 distinct CDR3 sequences, around 30% being singletons. Sequenced: PBMCs or a T cell subset sorted from them (not recorded which). These TCRs come from an adult woman who had mild COVID-19 (a few samples of this study predate the infection). Cell type and time point are not known. The conserved cysteine and the conserved F or W are not part of the CDR3 here. Each record gives: J gene, D gene, V gene, CDR3 protein. D genes are given only for firm matches.

J: TRBJ2-1
D: TRBD2
V: TRBV7-2
CDR3: ASSLSGSSYNEQF

J: TRBJ2-3
D: -
V: TRBV4-1
CDR3: ASSHRTVDYTDTQY

J: TRBJ1-2
D: -
V: TRBV12-3/TRBV12-4
CDR3: ASSFAGYGYT

J: TRBJ2-3
D: TRBD2
V: TRBV2
CDR3: ASSSGEYTDTQY

J: TRBJ2-3
D: -
V: TRBV20-1
CDR3: SARDGGNTDTQY

J: TRBJ2-7
D: -
V: TRBV5-6
CDR3: ASSSTDAYEQY

J: TRBJ2-1
D: -
V: TRBV12-3/TRBV12-4
CDR3: ASSFRVDEQF

J: TRBJ2-5
D: -
V: TRBV10-3
CDR3: AISQFQETQY

J: TRBJ2-2
D: -
V: TRBV3-1
CDR3: ASSPREGGTGELF

J: TRBJ1-5
D: -
V: TRBV20-1
CDR3: SASPRVVGNQPQH

J: TRBJ2-3
D: -
V: TRBV7-9
CDR3: ASSLAPQSSTDTQY

J: TRBJ2-3
D: -
V: TRBV18
CDR3: ASSPSISLDTQY

J: TRBJ1-1
D: -
V: TRBV7-2
CDR3: ASGRLGAF

J: TRBJ1-2
D: -
V: TRBV12-3/TRBV12-4
CDR3: ASSSRRGGGEFNYGYT

J: TRBJ1-2
D: TRBD1
V: TRBV7-2
CDR3: ASSLVQQGAYYGYT

J: TRBJ1-1
D: TRBD1
V: TRBV7-6
CDR3: ASSSTGTEAF

J: TRBJ2-5
D: -
V: TRBV5-5
CDR3: ASSLGLEQETQY

J: TRBJ2-1
D: TRBD2
V: TRBV5-1
CDR3: ASSSTSGSYNEQF

J: TRBJ1-2
D: TRBD1
V: TRBV5-1
CDR3: ASNGRQGADYGYT

J: TRBJ2-7
D: TRBD1
V: TRBV5-1
CDR3: ASSLVTGANEQY

J: TRBJ2-7
D: TRBD2
V: TRBV7-8
CDR3: ASSESGSGYEQY

J: TRBJ2-7
D: TRBD2
V: TRBV12-3/TRBV12-4
CDR3: ASSSGGAGEQY

J: TRBJ2-1
D: TRBD1
V: TRBV20-1
CDR3: SARDMDRIYNEQF

J: TRBJ2-1
D: TRBD1
V: TRBV6-5
CDR3: ASSTPTGLVGEQF

J: TRBJ2-5
D: TRBD1
V: TRBV7-2
CDR3: ASSSGQVRETQY

J: TRBJ1-3
D: TRBD1
V: TRBV6-5
CDR3: ASSYSSGDRGPIGNTIY

J: TRBJ1-1
D: -
V: TRBV5-1
CDR3: ASSLGLPVGAF

J: TRBJ2-1
D: -
V: TRBV7-9
CDR3: ASSEVSDEQF

J: TRBJ1-3
D: -
V: TRBV7-8
CDR3: ASSSQTGLGNTIY

J: TRBJ1-5
D: -
V: TRBV12-3/TRBV12-4
CDR3: ASSFRGDQPQH

J: TRBJ2-3
D: TRBD2
V: TRBV3-1
CDR3: ASSLGTSGTDTQY

J: TRBJ1-1
D: -
V: TRBV20-1
CDR3: SARRVNTEAF

J: TRBJ2-7
D: TRBD2
V: TRBV30
CDR3: AWKLAGGPYEQY

J: TRBJ1-2
D: -
V: TRBV19
CDR3: ASTPLSVGGNYGYT

J: TRBJ2-2
D: TRBD2
V: TRBV15
CDR3: ATSRRAGEVNTGELF

J: TRBJ2-1
D: -
V: TRBV5-1
CDR3: ASSLMMGYNEQF

J: TRBJ2-7
D: TRBD1
V: TRBV4-1
CDR3: ASSPVPRGLSYEQY

J: TRBJ2-5
D: -
V: TRBV24-1
CDR3: ATISGDRTLWTQY

J: TRBJ1-5
D: -
V: TRBV4-3
CDR3: ASSQEVGNQPQH

J: TRBJ1-5
D: -
V: TRBV6-2/TRBV6-3
CDR3: ASSWDGGGNQPQH

J: TRBJ2-1
D: -
V: TRBV23-1
CDR3: ASRSIRGNNEQF

J: TRBJ1-5
D: -
V: TRBV7-2
CDR3: ASSFYICSARGPDLGQPQH

J: TRBJ1-5
D: -
V: TRBV14
CDR3: ASSHRGIGQPQH

J: TRBJ2-7
D: TRBD1
V: TRBV5-1
CDR3: ASSLGQGGYEQY

J: TRBJ2-5
D: -
V: TRBV29-1
CDR3: SVESVAETQY